This T cell receptor (beta chain) emerged from a study of CD8+CD57+ T cells in acquired aplastic anemia. This clonotype was recorded at least ten times. Using genomic DNA as the template, TCR beta VDJ and CDR3 profiling was carried out. In TCRdb, the reads were re-called with MiXCR into one record per CDR3 protein. The profile covers about 190,000 distinct CDR3 sequences, with 50% to 55% appearing a single time and approximately 15% taken by the ten largest. What was sequenced was sorted CD4+, CD8+, or CD8+CD57+ T cells (not recorded which) from PBMCs. This TCR derives from a human donor in good health, serving as a control.

In DNA, the CDR3 is TGTGCCAGCAGCTGGACAGGGAACACTGAAGCTTTCTTT. This sequence encodes CASSWTGNTEAFF. The J gene is TRBJ1-1, the V gene TRBV2; 7 nucleotides align to TRBD1. This CDR3 has 13 residues. The V gene end was trimmed by 6 bases and the J gene end by 1 base; junction bases not matched to a gene: 2. Germline CDR1 SNHLY, CDR2 FYNNEI.